This T cell receptor beta chain was obtained from a study of identical twins (dated by TCRdb to between 2015 and 2016). With regard to the full study: To test whether fetal clonotypes persist, the study used deep sequencing on TCR alpha and beta repertoires from monozygotic twins, unrelated adults of various ages, and cord blood. To rule out contamination, the twin experiments were replicated at different times with different library preparation protocols.

Library preparation used 5' RACE. Sequencing relied on an Illumina HiSeq 2000. Template switching introduced a universal primer binding site; the final cDNA contained a unique molecular identifier, enabling accurate counting of TCR cDNA molecules. Specific primers in the conserved constant-segment region were used to synthesize first-strand cDNA for the TCR alpha and beta chains. Each cDNA library was double barcoded, with a SMART-Mk sample barcode plus Illumina barcodes, to control for contamination. Two successive PCR steps introduced TruSeq adapter sequences along with Illumina sample barcodes. TCR alpha and beta cDNA libraries were sequenced on the Illumina HiSeq platform with custom primers. The original pipeline was this. Raw reads were processed with MiGEC to extract unique molecular identifiers, and MiXCR was used to determine CDR3 positions. Recombination models were inferred per individual with the repgenHMM and IGoR tools using an EM algorithm. Shared clonotypes were analyzed with the tcR package in R, and sharing was normalized by the product of cloneset sizes. Out-of-frame nonproductive sequences were analyzed to study raw recombination free of thymic and clonal selection effects. The public reads were reanalyzed by TCRdb: fastp trimming at Q25, MiXCR alignment, in-frame beta chains only. Every CDR3 protein is listed once, alongside the most common genes and DNA of its rows. V and J calls and clone size were set by TCRdb, not the authors. The sample includes around 1.7 million distinct CDR3 sequences, with under 35% observed a single time. Approximately 0.25% of the sample is held by the ten biggest clonotypes.

Overall results and qualifications from the work: Because the same donors could not be followed over many years, the conclusions relied on cross-sectional statistical analysis. Recombination models systematically underestimated out-of-frame TCR alpha sharing in monozygotic twins but agreed with sharing between unrelated individuals. Fewer insertions were carried by abundant cord blood beta clonotypes; a weaker similar trend was observed in young adult naive repertoires, while no such trend was observed in memory repertoires. The excess sharing between twins in beta out-of-frame sequences was weaker because fewer shared sequences reduced the signal-to-noise ratio. Zero-insertion analyses could be partly confounded by invariant T cells such as MAIT and iNKT, although diverse VJ usage argued against such confounding for most clonotypes. Compared with coincidental sharing between unrelated individuals, out-of-frame TCR alpha sequences shared between twins had an excess of sequences with low generation probability.

From the germline V gene, CDR1 is SGHAT and CDR2 is FQNNGV. There are 14 amino acids in the CDR3, from cysteine to phenylalanine inclusive. Kept here is only the CDR3 DNA, which spans 42 bases and is read in frame from base 1. About this clonotype itself: No cognate antigen has been identified for it. It has no much larger one-base neighbor in the sample; base qualities were not kept.

Every donor was a healthy Caucasian. The sequence is built from TRBV11-2 and TRBJ2-5; there is no confident call for the D gene. The J call may be mistaken, given a closer DNA end match to TRBJ2-7. The receptor was isolated from a newborn girl in good health. Source material: cord blood. The DNA reads TGTGCCAGCAGCTTAGGTCAGCTTGGGTACGAGCAGTACTTC. The translation is CASSLGQLGYEQYF.